This T cell receptor beta chain appears in the sequencing data of a study of tumor-infiltrating lymphocytes in localized non-small cell lung cancer. Assay used: immunoSEQ multiplex PCR; TCRdb lists only in-frame clones, some missing. The sample lists fewer than 25,000 clones; roughly three quarters were seen once. This TCR was recovered from a human donor with non-small cell lung cancer. Sequencing used lung tumor tissue.

CDR3 loop: CASSFGVGGNNEQFF. The CDR3 DNA is TGCGCCAGCAGCTTCGGCGTAGGCGGAAACAATGAGCAGTTCTTC. The V call is TRBV5-1, the J call TRBJ2-1; no definite D call. V shed 2 bases and J shed 5 bases, with 14 bases lying between them. This CDR3 region has 15 residues. Germline CDR1 and CDR2: SGHRS and YFSETQ.